Ten or more counts support the clone carrying this TCR beta chain. This sample was taken from a study of early T cells in non-severe SARS-CoV-2 infection. Trimming shortened V by 7 bases and J by 2 bases, and 12 bases separated the two germline ends. The CDR3 sequence is 14 residues long. Germline CDR1 SGHTA, CDR2 FQGNSA. TCRdb redid the calling of the 5' RACE reads with MiXCR, one entry per CDR3 protein. This sample has about 50,000 distinct CDR3 sequences, with about 9.3% found just once. This TCR was recovered from an adult who was a healthcare worker with PCR-confirmed SARS-CoV-2 infection or an uninfected control (not recorded which). The sample comprised whole blood. The J gene is TRBJ2-1, the V gene TRBV7-2, with D perhaps matching TRBD2 (6 bases). The CDR3 region is CASTSGLAYNEQFF. The CDR3 DNA follows: TGTGCCAGCACCTCGGGACTCGCCTACAATGAGCAGTTCTTC.